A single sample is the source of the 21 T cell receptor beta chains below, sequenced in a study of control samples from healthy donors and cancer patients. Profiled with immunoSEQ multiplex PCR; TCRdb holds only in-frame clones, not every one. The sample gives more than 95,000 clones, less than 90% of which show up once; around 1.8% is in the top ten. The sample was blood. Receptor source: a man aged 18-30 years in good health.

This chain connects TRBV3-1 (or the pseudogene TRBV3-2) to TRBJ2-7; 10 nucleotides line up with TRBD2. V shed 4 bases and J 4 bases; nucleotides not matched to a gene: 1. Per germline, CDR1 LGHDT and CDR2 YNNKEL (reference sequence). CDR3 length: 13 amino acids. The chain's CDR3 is CASSRLAGYEQYF. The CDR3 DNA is TGTGCCAGCAGCCGACTAGCGGGTTACGAGCAGTACTTC.

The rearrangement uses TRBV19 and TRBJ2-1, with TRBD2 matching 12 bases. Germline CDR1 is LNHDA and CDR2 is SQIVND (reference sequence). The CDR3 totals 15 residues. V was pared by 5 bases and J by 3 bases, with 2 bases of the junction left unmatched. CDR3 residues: CASSATSGSYNEQFF. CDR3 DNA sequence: TGTGCCAGTAGTGCGACTAGCGGGAGCTACAATGAGCAGTTCTTC.

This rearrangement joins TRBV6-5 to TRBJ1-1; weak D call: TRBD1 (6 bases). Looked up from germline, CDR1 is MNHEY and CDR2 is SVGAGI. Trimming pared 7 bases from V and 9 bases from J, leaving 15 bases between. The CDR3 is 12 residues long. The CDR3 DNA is TGTGCCAGCAACGTTCCCGGGACAAAAGCTTTCTTT. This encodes CASNVPGTKAFF.

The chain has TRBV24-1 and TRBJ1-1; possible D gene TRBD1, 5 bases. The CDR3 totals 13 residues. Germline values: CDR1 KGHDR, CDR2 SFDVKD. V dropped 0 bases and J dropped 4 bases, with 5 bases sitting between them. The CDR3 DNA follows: TGTGCCACCAGTGATTTGGGGGGCACTGAAGCTTTCTTT. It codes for CATSDLGGTEAFF.

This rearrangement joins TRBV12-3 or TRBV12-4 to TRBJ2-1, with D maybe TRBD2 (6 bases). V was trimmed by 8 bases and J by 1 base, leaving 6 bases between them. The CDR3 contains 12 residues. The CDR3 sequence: CASRESYNEQFF. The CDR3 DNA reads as TGTGCCAGCCGGGAGTCCTACAATGAGCAGTTCTTC.

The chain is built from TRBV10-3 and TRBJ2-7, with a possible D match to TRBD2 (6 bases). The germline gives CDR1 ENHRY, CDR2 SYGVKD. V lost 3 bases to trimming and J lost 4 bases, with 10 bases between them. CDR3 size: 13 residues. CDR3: CAISEREWYEQYF. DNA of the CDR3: TGTGCCATCAGTGAACGGGAGTGGTACGAGCAGTACTTC.

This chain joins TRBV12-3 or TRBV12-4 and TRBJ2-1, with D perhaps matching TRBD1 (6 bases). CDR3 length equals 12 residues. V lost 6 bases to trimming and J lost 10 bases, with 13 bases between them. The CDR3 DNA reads TGTGCCAGCAGCTGGGACACCCCAGAGCAGTTCTTC. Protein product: CASSWDTPEQFF.

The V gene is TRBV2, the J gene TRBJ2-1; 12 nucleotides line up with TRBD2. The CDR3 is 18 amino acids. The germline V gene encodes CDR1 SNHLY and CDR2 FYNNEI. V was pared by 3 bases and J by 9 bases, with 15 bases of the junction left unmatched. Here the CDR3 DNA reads TGTGCCAGCAGTGACGGCTTTAAACTAGCGGGAGGTGCGGTTGAGCAGTTCTTC. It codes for CASSDGFKLAGGAVEQFF.

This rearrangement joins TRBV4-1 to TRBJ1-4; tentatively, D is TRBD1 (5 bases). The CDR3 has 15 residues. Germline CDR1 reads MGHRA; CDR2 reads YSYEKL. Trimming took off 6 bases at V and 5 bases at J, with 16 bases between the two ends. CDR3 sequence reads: CASSNQGRENEKLFF. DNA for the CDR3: TGCGCCAGCAGTAACCAGGGACGGGAAAATGAAAAACTGTTTTTT.

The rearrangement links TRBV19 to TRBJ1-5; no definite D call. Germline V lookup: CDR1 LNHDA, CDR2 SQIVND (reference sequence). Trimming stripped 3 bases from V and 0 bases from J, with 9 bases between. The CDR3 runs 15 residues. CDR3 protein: CASSIGRASNQPQHF. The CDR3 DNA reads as TGTGCCAGTAGTATTGGGCGGGCTAGCAATCAGCCCCAGCATTTT.

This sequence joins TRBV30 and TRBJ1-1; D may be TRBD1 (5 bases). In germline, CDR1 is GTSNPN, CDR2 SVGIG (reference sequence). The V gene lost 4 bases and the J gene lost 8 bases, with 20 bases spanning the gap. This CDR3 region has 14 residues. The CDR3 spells CAWIDPKRGVEAFF. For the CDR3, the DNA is TGTGCCTGGATCGATCCTAAGAGAGGGGTGGAAGCTTTCTTT.

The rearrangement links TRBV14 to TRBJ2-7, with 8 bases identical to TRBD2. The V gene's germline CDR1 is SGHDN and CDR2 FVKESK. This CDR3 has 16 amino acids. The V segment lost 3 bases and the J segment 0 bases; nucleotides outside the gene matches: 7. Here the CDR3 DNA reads TGTGCCAGCAGCCAGGACGCACTAGCGGTCTCCTACGAGCAGTACTTC. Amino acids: CASSQDALAVSYEQYF.

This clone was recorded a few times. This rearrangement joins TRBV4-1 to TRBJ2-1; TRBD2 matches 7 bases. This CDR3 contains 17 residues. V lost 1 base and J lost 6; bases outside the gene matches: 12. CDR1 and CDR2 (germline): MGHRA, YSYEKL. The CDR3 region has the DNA TGCGCCAGCAGCCAAGCTGCCGCGGGAGTCCGGGTCAATGAGCAGTTCTTC. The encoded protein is CASSQAAAGVRVNEQFF.

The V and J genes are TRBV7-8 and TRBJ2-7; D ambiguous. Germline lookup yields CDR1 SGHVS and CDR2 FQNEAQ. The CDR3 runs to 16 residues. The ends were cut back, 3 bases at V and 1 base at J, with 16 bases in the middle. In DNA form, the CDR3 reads TGTGCCAGCAGCTTTGTAAAGTTGGCAGCTTCCTACGAGCAGTACTTC. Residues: CASSFVKLAASYEQYF.

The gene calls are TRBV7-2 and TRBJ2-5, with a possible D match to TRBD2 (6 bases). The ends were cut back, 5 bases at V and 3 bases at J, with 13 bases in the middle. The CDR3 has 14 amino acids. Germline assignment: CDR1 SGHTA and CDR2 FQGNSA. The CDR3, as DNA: TGTGCCAGCAGCCGCCCCGGACTAAAAGAGACCCAGTACTTC. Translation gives CASSRPGLKETQYF.

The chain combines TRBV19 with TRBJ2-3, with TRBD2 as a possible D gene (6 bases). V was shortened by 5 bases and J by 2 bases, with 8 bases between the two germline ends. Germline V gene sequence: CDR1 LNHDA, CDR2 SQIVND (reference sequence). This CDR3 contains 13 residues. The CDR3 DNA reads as TGTGCCAGTAGTGGCGGGGTCACAGATACGCAGTATTTT. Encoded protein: CASSGGVTDTQYF.

The CDR3 protein is CASSRGQDYEQYF. In nucleotides, the CDR3 is TGTGCCAGCAGCAGAGGACAGGACTACGAGCAGTACTTC. V is TRBV11-2 and J is TRBJ2-7, with 7 nucleotides matching TRBD1. With V trimmed by 5 bases and J by 3 bases, 4 bases remained unmatched. This CDR3 comprises 13 residues. Germline V gene sequence: CDR1 SGHAT, CDR2 FQNNGV.

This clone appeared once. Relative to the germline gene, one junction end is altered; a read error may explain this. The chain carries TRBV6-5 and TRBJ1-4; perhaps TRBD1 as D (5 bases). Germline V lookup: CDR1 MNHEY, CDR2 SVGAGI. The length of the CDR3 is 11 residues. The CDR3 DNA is TGTGCCGTATCCCCGGGGGAAAAAACTGTTTTT. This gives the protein CAVSPGEKTVF.

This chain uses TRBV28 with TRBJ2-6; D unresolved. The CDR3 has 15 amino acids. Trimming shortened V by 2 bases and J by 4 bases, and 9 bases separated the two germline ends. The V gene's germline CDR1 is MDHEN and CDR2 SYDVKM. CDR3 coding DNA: TGTGCCAGCAGTTTACAGCCTCGGGGGGCCAACGTCCTGACTTTC. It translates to CASSLQPRGANVLTF.

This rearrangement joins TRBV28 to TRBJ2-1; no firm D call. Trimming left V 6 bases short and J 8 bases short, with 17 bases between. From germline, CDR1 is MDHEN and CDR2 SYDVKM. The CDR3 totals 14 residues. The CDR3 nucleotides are TGTGCCAGCAGCCTAGGCATGGGTGTCGATGAGCAGTTCTTC. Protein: CASSLGMGVDEQFF.

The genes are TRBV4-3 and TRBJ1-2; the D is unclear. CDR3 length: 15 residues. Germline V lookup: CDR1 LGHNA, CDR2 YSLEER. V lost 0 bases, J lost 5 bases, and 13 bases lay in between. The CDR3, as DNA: TGCGCCAGCAGCCAAGAAACTCTGAGAGGGTATGGCTACACCTTC. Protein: CASSQETLRGYGYTF.